This TCR beta chain was sequenced in a study of post-analysis software for immune sequencing data. Study background: Relapsing-remitting, secondary progressive and progressive-relapsing multiple sclerosis courses were included. Study-level results: Samples made in the same batch grouped tightly together by F measure.

This clonotype was recorded a few times. Antigen unknown. Each TCR beta cDNA library carried unique molecular identifiers. TCRdb re-called the PCR reads with MiXCR, one entry per CDR3 protein. The table records about 500,000 distinct CDR3 sequences, 45% of them present only once. The specimen was blood. The TCR originated in a girl aged 10-17 years with multiple sclerosis.

CDR3 nucleotides: TGTGCCAGCAGTGTTAGCGGGAATGAGCAGTTCTTC. Its translation: CASSVSGNEQFF. V is TRBV12-3 or TRBV12-4 and J is TRBJ2-1; 7 positions agree with TRBD2. Trimming at V came to 5 bases and at J to 7 bases, leaving 2 bases not matched to a gene. CDR3 length equals 12 residues.